Presented here are 7 T cell receptor beta chains from one specimen sequenced in a study of blood T cells in healthy people across ages. A second about 7 to 12 cycle PCR used barcoded and J-beta primers. TCRdb recomputed calls from the 5' RACE reads with MiXCR, one row per CDR3 protein. The table records roughly 1.7 million distinct CDR3 sequences, 30% to 40% of them present only once. The sample consisted of blood. All receptors derive from a woman under 40 in good health.

In its sample, this clonotype was seen a few times. The chain recombines TRBV15 with TRBJ2-7; TRBD1 aligns across 8 bases. CDR3 length: 16 amino acids. The trim removed 0 bases at V and 3 bases at J, leaving 7 bases unmatched. Looked up from germline, CDR1 is LNHNV and CDR2 is YYDKDF (reference sequence). CDR3 coding DNA: TGTGCCACCAGCAGAGACCCGCCTGACAGGGGCTACGAGCAGTACTTC. Its translation: CATSRDPPDRGYEQYF.

The genes are TRBV12-3 or TRBV12-4 and TRBJ1-5, with 7 bases matching TRBD1. V shed 10 bases and J 3 bases; nucleotides not matched to a gene: 9. The CDR3 has 14 amino acids. CDR3 sequence: CANSIGQVNQPQHF. The CDR3, as DNA: TGTGCCAACAGCATCGGACAGGTCAATCAGCCCCAGCATTTT.

The V call is TRBV28, the J call TRBJ2-3, with 7 bases that match TRBD2. From germline, CDR1 is MDHEN and CDR2 SYDVKM. This CDR3 region has 12 residues. Unmatched junction bases numbered 2, after V lost 1 base and J lost 10 bases. CDR3 residues: CASSLYREAQYF. The CDR3 DNA reads TGTGCCAGCAGTTTATACCGGGAGGCGCAGTATTTT.

This clonotype showed up just a few times. The CDR3: CASTLSGATYEQYF. As DNA, the CDR3 is TGTGCCAGCACCCTCTCGGGAGCGACCTACGAGCAGTACTTC. The V and J genes are TRBV6-6 and TRBJ2-7, with TRBD2 as a possible D gene (6 bases). The CDR3 has 14 amino acids. The germline V and J ends were trimmed by 7 bases and 2 bases, with 15 bases remaining between them. Germline loops: CDR1 MNHNY, CDR2 SVGAGI (reference sequence).

This clonotype was seen only once. A much larger clonotype is one base distant, so this may be a read error. The chain is built from TRBV27 and TRBJ1-4; perhaps TRBD1 as D (6 bases). Germline assignment: CDR1 MNHEY and CDR2 SMNVEV (reference sequence). CDR3 length: 15 amino acids. V lost 6 bases and J lost 1, with 12 bases in between. CDR3 bases: TGTGCCAGCAGCCGAGCAGGGGTAACTAATGAAAAACTGTTTTTT. It codes for CASSRAGVTNEKLFF.

This clonotype was counted at least ten times. The chain uses TRBV7-9 and TRBJ2-7; unclear D gene. V lost 8 bases to trimming and J lost 6 bases, with 11 bases between them. CDR1 SEHNR and CDR2 FQNEAQ come from the germline V gene (reference sequence). This CDR3 contains 11 residues. The CDR3 bases are TGTGCCAGCGGAGCCGTGACCGAGCAGTACTTC. Encoded protein: CASGAVTEQYF.

This clonotype was picked up a small number of times. The chain carries TRBV7-9 and TRBJ1-1; no reliable D call. Germline CDR1 SEHNR, CDR2 FQNEAQ (reference sequence). CDR3 length: 15 amino acids. V was pared by 0 bases and J by 5 bases, with 13 bases between. The CDR3 sequence: CASSLAASPRTEAFF. CDR3 bases: TGTGCCAGCAGCTTAGCAGCCTCACCGAGGACTGAAGCTTTCTTT.